One sample yielded the 14 T cell receptor beta chains listed below, sequenced in a study of CD8 T cells in ankylosing spondylitis. TCRdb passed the 5' RACE reads through MiXCR, listing each CDR3 protein once. The sample has about 240,000 distinct CDR3 sequences; 7.5% to 9% are singletons. Sequencing was performed on blood, either unsorted or a sorted T cell fraction (not recorded which). All receptors come from a male donor with ankylosing spondylitis or in good health (not recorded which).

At least ten counts were recorded for this clonotype. V is TRBV7-9 and J is TRBJ2-1; D is perhaps TRBD1 or TRBD2 (5 bases each). There are 15 residues in the CDR3. CDR1 is SEHNR and CDR2 is FQNEAQ in the germline V gene (reference sequence). The V end was cut by 5 bases, the J end by 4 bases, with 15 bases between. The CDR3: CASSPGRFGYNEQFF. In nucleotides, the CDR3 is TGTGCCAGCAGCCCGGGACGATTCGGTTACAATGAGCAGTTCTTC.

This clonotype has ten or more counts. The chain joins TRBV20-1 to TRBJ2-5; 7 bases fit TRBD1. J lost 2 bases, V lost 5 bases, and 8 bases had no gene match. The germline CDR1 and CDR2 sequences are DFQATT and SNEGSKA (reference sequence). CDR3 size: 14 residues. Here the CDR3 reads CSALRGSGQETQYF. CDR3 DNA sequence: TGCAGTGCTCTCAGGGGGTCGGGACAAGAGACCCAGTACTTC.

This clonotype was seen at least ten times. V usage is TRBV4-2 and J usage is TRBJ1-2; D remains ambiguous. With 0 bases removed from V and 2 bases from J, the gap between germline ends came to 1 base. CDR1 and CDR2 (germline): LGHNA, YNFKEQ. This CDR3 region has 12 residues. The CDR3, as DNA: TGTGCCAGCAGCCAAGAGAACTATGGCTACACCTTC. Translation: CASSQENYGYTF.

This clonotype has a count of ten or more. V gene TRBV7-2 combines with J gene TRBJ1-3; D perhaps matches TRBD1 (5 bases). The V gene lost 1 base and the J gene lost 4 bases, with 11 bases spanning the gap. The germline gives CDR1 SGHTA, CDR2 FQGNSA. The CDR3 spans 15 residues. CDR3 amino acids: CASSLGGGSGNTIYF. CDR3 in DNA: TGTGCCAGCAGCTTAGGCGGGGGATCGGGAAACACCATATATTTT.

As DNA, the CDR3 is TGTGCCAGCAGTGTGATACAGGGGGAGAGGATTGCGGAGACCCAGTACTTC. It is translated as CASSVIQGERIAETQYF. The V gene is TRBV2, the J gene TRBJ2-5, with 8 positions matching TRBD1. J lost 5 bases, V lost 4 bases, and 15 bases had no gene match. The CDR3 length is 17 residues. Germline V gene data show CDR1 as SNHLY and CDR2 as FYNNEI.

This clonotype came up many times. This chain uses TRBV7-2 with TRBJ1-6; D perhaps matches TRBD1 (6 bases). The germline V gene encodes CDR1 SGHTA and CDR2 FQGNSA. Between the trimmed V and J ends, which lost 5 bases and 12 bases, there was a span of 11 bases. The CDR3 totals 12 residues. The CDR3 is CASSINREPLHF. In DNA form, the CDR3 reads TGTGCCAGCAGCATAAACAGGGAACCCCTCCACTTT.

This clonotype appeared a few times. This chain links TRBV7-2 with TRBJ2-3, with D hard to call. CDR3 size: 17 residues. Germline V gene data show CDR1 as SGHTA and CDR2 as FQGNSA. V was cut by 2 bases and J by 0 bases, with 15 bases left in between. CDR3 bases: TGTGCCAGCAGCTTATCCCGTGGCGGACCCAGCACAGATACGCAGTATTTT. This gives the protein CASSLSRGGPSTDTQYF. Complete variable domain (other parts from reference TRBV7-2 and TRBJ2-3): GAGVSQSPSNKVTEKGKDVELRCDPISGHTALYWYRQSLGQGLEFLIYFQGNSAPDKSGLPSDRFSAERTGGSVSTLTIQRTQQEDSAVYLCASSLSRGGPSTDTQYFGPGTRLTVL.

The chain uses TRBV5-5 and TRBJ1-2; D might be TRBD1 (5 bases). Trimming removed 0 bases from V and 0 bases from J, with 9 bases in between. Germline CDR1 reads SGHKS; CDR2 reads YYEKEE (reference sequence). The CDR3 extends over 15 amino acids. In DNA form, the CDR3 reads TGTGCCAGCAGCTTGGAGACAGCCGCTAACTATGGCTACACCTTC. It is translated as CASSLETAANYGYTF.

Many counts were recorded for this clonotype. The rearrangement joins TRBV12-3 or TRBV12-4 to TRBJ2-5; weak D call: TRBD2 (6 bases). The ends were cut back, 4 bases at V and 4 bases at J, with 13 bases in the middle. The CDR3 runs 14 residues. In DNA, the CDR3 is TGTGCCAGCAGTTCGACGGGAGCTGGAGAGACCCAGTACTTC. This gives the protein CASSSTGAGETQYF.

There are a few counts of this clonotype. CDR3 protein: CSTHRENTEAFF. CDR3 coding DNA: TGCAGTACCCACAGGGAAAACACTGAAGCTTTCTTT. The chain links TRBV20-1 to TRBJ1-1, with D perhaps TRBD1 (6 bases). Germline V CDR1 and CDR2: DFQATT, SNEGSKA (reference sequence). V was clipped by 8 bases and J by 2 bases, with 12 bases between them. This CDR3 contains 12 residues.

V is TRBV7-9 and J is TRBJ1-4; tentative D call: TRBD1 (5 bases). The germline V gene encodes CDR1 SEHNR and CDR2 FQNEAQ (reference sequence). CDR3 size: 15 residues. V lost 5 bases and J 2 bases, leaving 12 bases between the germline ends. This CDR3 reads CASSNLGDTNEKLFF. CDR3 nucleotide sequence: TGTGCCAGCAGCAACCTTGGGGACACTAATGAAAAACTGTTTTTT. The variable domain in full, completed from reference TRBV7-9 and TRBJ1-4, reads DTGVSQNPRHKITKRGQNVTFRCDPISEHNRLYWYRQTLGQGPEFLTYFQNEAQLEKSRLLSDRFSAERPKGSFSTLEIQRTEQGDSAMYLCASSNLGDTNEKLFFGSGTQLSVL.

The CDR3 loop is CASSPGPRSVNKRGRELFF. The CDR3 nucleotides are TGTGCCAGCAGCCCCGGGCCGCGGAGCGTAAATAAGAGGGGCAGGGAGCTGTTTTTT. V and J are TRBV7-6 and TRBJ2-2; D may match TRBD1 or TRBD2 (5 bases each). V shed 5 bases and J shed 9 bases, with 31 bases lying between them. The CDR3 is 19 amino acids. CDR1 and CDR2 (germline): SGHVS, FNYEAQ.

This clonotype turned up a few times. The chain has TRBV7-2 and TRBJ2-7; 8 nucleotides align to TRBD2. Germline V gene sequence: CDR1 SGHTA, CDR2 FQGNSA. The V gene end was trimmed by 3 bases and the J gene end by 5 bases; junction bases not matched to a gene: 6. The CDR3 extends over 14 amino acids. CDR3 region: CASSFSGLGHEQYF. For the CDR3, the DNA is TGTGCCAGCAGCTTCTCGGGACTAGGGCACGAGCAGTACTTC. Variable domain in full (rest from reference TRBV7-2 and TRBJ2-7): GAGVSQSPSNKVTEKGKDVELRCDPISGHTALYWYRQSLGQGLEFLIYFQGNSAPDKSGLPSDRFSAERTGGSVSTLTIQRTQQEDSAVYLCASSFSGLGHEQYFGPGTRLTVT.

This clonotype came up many times. This sequence joins TRBV10-3 and TRBJ2-7, with 7 bases matching TRBD1. The CDR3 covers 13 residues. Trimming removed 2 bases from V and 4 bases from J; junction bases left unmatched: 2. Germline V gives CDR1 ENHRY, CDR2 SYGVKD. The CDR3 DNA sequence: TGTGCCATCAGTGAGGAGGGGGCTTACGAGCAGTACTTC. It translates to CAISEEGAYEQYF.